This entry describes one T cell receptor (beta chain). Per the germline V gene, CDR1 is MDHEN and CDR2 is SYDVKM. Unmatched junction bases numbered 9, after V lost 5 bases and J lost 3 bases. The CDR3 spans 16 residues. Measured with immunoSEQ multiplex PCR; TCRdb has only the in-frame clones, and not every one. The sample includes 200,000 to 250,000 clones, roughly 85% of them seen just once. This record comes from a study of blood T cell repertoires in COVID-19. The sequencing sample was made of peripheral blood. J is TRBJ2-1 and V is TRBV28, with TRBD2 identical over 8 bases. The sequence was collected from a man between 18 and 35 years old with active or convalescent COVID-19. CDR3 protein: CASSPHVGGGYNEQFF. The CDR3 DNA is TGTGCCAGCAGTCCCCACGTCGGGGGGGGCTACAATGAGCAGTTCTTC.